The entry below describes one T cell receptor beta chain. Its recognized antigen is unknown. Base-call qualities are not available, and no considerably larger clone is one nucleotide away. This entry belongs to a study of technical replicates of blood from four donors (dated by TCRdb to 2016 to 2017). To prepare the library, the immunoSEQ multiplex PCR assay was applied. The table comes from immuneACCESS by way of TCRdb, which keeps in-frame sequences with V and J called. Part of the clones is missing from these tables; in studies checked, under half for an unresolved V gene and the rest for unknown reasons. This sample gives 95,000 or so clones in total; approximately 95% of them show up just once. The top ten hold around 0.3% of the sample. The sequencing sample was made of T cells isolated from PBMCs. The receptor was derived from a human donor in good health.

Here is the DNA: TGTGCCGGCGCGGGGAACACCGGGGAGCTGTTTTTT. Its protein reads: CAGAGNTGELFF. The chain is assembled from TRBV9 and TRBJ2-2; perhaps TRBD2 is the D gene, with 5 bases matching. In the germline V gene, CDR1 corresponds to SGDLS and CDR2 to YYNGEE. From the cysteine through the phenylalanine, the CDR3 covers 12 amino acids. Only the CDR3 part of the read is kept: 36 bases, read in frame from the first base. A distance of 8 bases separates the germline ends of V and J, which lose 10 bases and 1 base respectively.